Shown below are 8 T cell receptor beta chains from a single sample sequenced in a study of shared clonotypes between healthy human individuals. Clones were sequenced by immunoSEQ multiplex PCR, and TCRdb holds only the in-frame ones, with some missing. The sample lists roughly 1,600,000 clones; approximately 98.5% were seen once. The source material was naive CD4+ T cells sorted from blood. The sample's subset: CD45RA+ positively selected. These receptors were obtained from a man in his thirties or forties in good health.

The genes are TRBV6-6 and TRBJ2-4, with a possible D match to TRBD1 (6 bases). CDR1 MNHNY and CDR2 SVGAGI come from the germline V gene (reference sequence). Between the trimmed V and J ends, which lost 2 bases and 7 bases, there was a span of 9 bases. The CDR3 has 13 residues. Here the CDR3 DNA reads TGTGCCAGCAGTTACGGCCAGGGGAACATTCAGTACTTC. Protein product: CASSYGQGNIQYF.

This chain uses TRBV18 with TRBJ2-3, with D tentatively TRBD1 (6 bases). The germline CDR1 and CDR2 sequences are KGHSH and LQKENI. The CDR3 sequence is 16 residues long. Trimming took off 0 bases at V and 1 base at J, with 11 bases between the two ends. CDR3 nucleotide sequence: TGTGCCAGCTCACCACCTGGGGGCGAGGGCACAGATACGCAGTATTTT. Its translation is CASSPPGGEGTDTQYF. Full variable domain (rest looked up from reference TRBV18 and TRBJ2-3): NAGVMQNPRHLVRRRGQEARLRCSPMKGHSHVYWYRQLPEEGLKFMVYLQKENIIDESGMPKERFSAEFPKEGPSILRIQQVVRGDSAAYFCASSPPGGEGTDTQYFGPGTRLTVL.

The chain employs TRBV7-9 and TRBJ2-7, with 9 bases that match TRBD2. CDR3 length: 17 residues. Germline-derived CDR1 and CDR2 are SEHNR and FQNEAQ (reference sequence). With V trimmed by 5 bases and J by 0 bases, 11 bases remained unmatched. The CDR3, as DNA: TGTGCCAGCAGCCTACCGACTAGCGGCAACTACTCCTACGAGCAGTACTTC. It yields the protein CASSLPTSGNYSYEQYF.

The V and J genes are TRBV29-1 and TRBJ2-1, with a possible D match to TRBD2 (7 bases). Deletions cut 6 bases from V and 5 bases from J, with 23 bases between. In germline, CDR1 is SQVTM, CDR2 ANQGSEA. This CDR3 is 16 amino acids long. Here the CDR3 DNA reads TGCAGCGTGGGGGGGGGCCCGACCGGCCACCACAATGAGCAGTTCTTC. Protein product: CSVGGGPTGHHNEQFF.

The rearrangement joins TRBV2 to TRBJ2-7, with 8 positions matching TRBD1. Germline CDR1 is SNHLY and CDR2 is FYNNEI. CDR3 length: 14 residues. With 1 base clipped from V and 9 bases from J, the junction kept 8 bases outside the gene matches. CDR3 in DNA: TGTGCCAGCAGTGAAGACAGGGGGATTACGAGGCAGTACTTC. This codes for CASSEDRGITRQYF.

This chain links TRBV5-1 with TRBJ2-3, with 9 bases fitting TRBD2. Losses at the gene ends were 2 bases for V and 3 bases for J; bases not matched to a gene: 7. This CDR3 comprises 16 residues. From germline, CDR1 is SGHRS and CDR2 YFSETQ. The CDR3 bases are TGCGCCAGCAGCTTTCGAGCGGGAGGACTTACAGATACGCAGTATTTT. It specifies CASSFRAGGLTDTQYF.

V gene TRBV27 combines with J gene TRBJ2-1, with 9 positions matching TRBD2. J gave up 2 bases and V 4 bases, and 6 bases lay outside the gene matches. The length of the CDR3 is 16 residues. CDR1 MNHEY and CDR2 SMNVEV come from the germline V gene (reference sequence). The CDR3 loop reads CASSSLLAGPYNEQFF. CDR3 coding DNA: TGTGCCAGCAGTTCCCTCCTAGCGGGACCCTACAATGAGCAGTTCTTC.

CDR3 DNA sequence: TGTGCCACCAGCAGGAAAATCCGGGACAGTCTTTCCGAGCAGTACTTC. It is translated as CATSRKIRDSLSEQYF. The chain couples TRBV15 to TRBJ2-7; 7 bases fit TRBD1. Germline V gene data show CDR1 as LNHNV and CDR2 as YYDKDF (reference sequence). J lost 6 bases, V lost 3 bases, and 14 bases had no gene match. The CDR3 is 16 residues long.